One sample yielded the 32 T cell receptor beta chains listed below, sequenced in a study of CD8 T cells in ankylosing spondylitis listed by TCRdb under 2017. The library was obtained by 5' RACE. Sequenced using an Illumina HiSeq 2500. TCRdb itself trimmed the public reads at Q25 with fastp, ran MiXCR and retained productive beta chains. A single entry per CDR3 protein holds the most common genes and DNA from its merged rows. The sample table shows about 300,000 distinct CDR3 sequences, and more than 9% are seen once. The biggest ten clones account for 9.1% of the sample. The source material was blood, either unsorted or a sorted T cell fraction (not recorded which). The receptors shown here come from a female donor with ankylosing spondylitis or in good health (not recorded which).

In this sample, this clonotype turned up many times. The chain links TRBV5-1 to TRBJ2-3; D not certain. The germline V and J ends were trimmed by 2 bases and 6 bases, with 10 bases remaining between them. The CDR3 runs to 13 residues. The germline V gene has CDR1 SGHRS and CDR2 YFSETQ. The CDR3 here is CASSFNSGDTQYF. The CDR3 bases are TGCGCCAGCAGCTTTAATAGTGGCGATACGCAGTATTTT.

This clonotype was counted only a few times. One end of the junction varies from germline; a read error may be responsible. V gene TRBV20-1 combines with J gene TRBJ1-4; 9 bases fit TRBD1. The CDR3 is 17 residues long. Germline CDR1 reads DFQATT; CDR2 reads SNEGSKA (reference sequence). Written as DNA, the CDR3 is TGCTGTGCTAGAGACGGATACCCGAGGGACAGGGAGGAAAAACTGTTTTTT. This sequence encodes CCARDGYPRDREEKLFF.

This clonotype was observed at least ten times. The chain uses TRBV29-1 and TRBJ2-5; a weak D match, TRBD1 (5 bases). V shed 5 bases and J shed 7 bases, with 14 bases lying between them. The CDR3 consists of 12 residues. Germline loops: CDR1 SQVTM, CDR2 ANQGSEA. CDR3 residues: CSVSYSQGTQYF. CDR3 DNA sequence: TGCAGCGTTTCATATTCGCAGGGGACCCAGTACTTC.

Ten or more counts support this clonotype. V gene TRBV20-1 combines with J gene TRBJ2-7; the match to TRBD2 covers 7 bases. After removal of 5 bases from V and 5 bases from J, the junction contained 3 bases not matched to a gene. There are 11 residues in the CDR3. CDR1 and CDR2 from the germline V gene are DFQATT and SNEGSKA (reference sequence). The CDR3 region is CSAYSGNEQYF. CDR3 DNA sequence: TGCAGTGCTTACAGCGGGAACGAGCAGTACTTC.

This clonotype was observed a handful of times. The DNA of the CDR3 is TGTGCCAGCAGCTGGGATAGGAATGAGCAGTTCTTC. Its protein is CASSWDRNEQFF. The chain has TRBV5-8 and TRBJ2-1; D remains ambiguous. Germline V gives CDR1 SGHTS, CDR2 YDEGEE. V was shortened by 3 bases and J by 7 bases, with 8 bases between the two germline ends. CDR3 size: 12 residues.

The chain has TRBV24-1 and TRBJ1-5, with D possibly TRBD1 on 5 matching bases. The CDR3 totals 18 residues. CDR1 is KGHDR, CDR2 SFDVKD, per germline. Trimming pared 11 bases from V and 0 bases from J, leaving 25 bases between. The CDR3 region has the DNA TGTGCCAGCTGTTTTTCGTTGGGGGGAAGGGATAGCAATCAGCCCCAGCATTTT. It specifies CASCFSLGGRDSNQPQHF.

This clonotype has a count of ten or more. The rearrangement uses TRBV12-3 or TRBV12-4 and TRBJ1-6; 9 nucleotides agree with TRBD1. The CDR3 loop spans 14 amino acids. The V and J ends lost 6 bases and 10 bases, in that order; junction bases with no gene match: 7. CDR3 residues: CASSPDRGGSPLHF. The CDR3 DNA is TGTGCCAGCAGCCCGGACAGGGGAGGGTCACCCCTCCACTTT.

At least ten counts were recorded for this clonotype. The chain couples TRBV18 to TRBJ2-1; 7 positions agree with TRBD2. There are 16 residues in the CDR3. Germline assignment: CDR1 KGHSH and CDR2 LQKENI. The V and J ends lost 1 base and 3 bases, in that order; junction bases with no gene match: 6. CDR3 region: CASSPLALADYNEQFF. The DNA of the CDR3 is TGTGCCAGCTCACCACTGGCCCTAGCGGACTACAATGAGCAGTTCTTC.

This clonotype was detected a few times. This chain uses TRBV6-5 with TRBJ1-5; 7 bases are shared with TRBD1. Germline CDR1 MNHEY, CDR2 SVGAGI. CDR3 size: 14 residues. V was pared by 4 bases and J by 5 bases, with 5 bases of the junction left unmatched. The CDR3 reads CASSSTGDDQPQHF. In DNA, the CDR3 is TGTGCCAGCAGTTCAACAGGGGATGATCAGCCCCAGCATTTT.

The chain employs TRBV5-1 and TRBJ2-2; 8 positions match TRBD2. In germline, CDR1 is SGHRS, CDR2 YFSETQ. V lost 6 bases and J lost 4; bases outside the gene matches: 8. This CDR3 is built from 15 residues. CDR3 coding DNA: TGCGCCAGCACCATAGCGGGGCAGGCCACCGGGGAGCTGTTTTTT. Residues: CASTIAGQATGELFF.

This clonotype was seen repeatedly, ten times or more. The chain is built from TRBV6-1 and TRBJ1-1; TRBD1 might be the D (6 bases). The CDR3 contains 13 residues. CDR1 and CDR2 (germline): MNHNS, SASEGT. Trimming took off 8 bases at V and 0 bases at J, with 10 bases between the two ends. CDR3 region: CASSGHMNTEAFF. The CDR3 DNA reads TGTGCCAGCTCGGGACACATGAACACTGAAGCTTTCTTT.

At least ten counts were recorded for this clonotype. The chain is built from TRBV25-1 and TRBJ2-5; a possible D gene is TRBD2 (6 bases). Germline assignment: CDR1 MGHDK and CDR2 SYGVNS. V was clipped by 4 bases and J by 13 bases, with 13 bases between them. The length of the CDR3 is 11 residues. This chain's CDR3 is CASSVSSGWYF. CDR3 coding DNA: TGTGCCAGCAGTGTCTCAAGCGGGTGGTACTTC.

This clonotype was counted at least ten times. The chain combines TRBV10-3 with TRBJ2-5; a possible D gene is TRBD2 (6 bases). This CDR3 comprises 14 residues. CDR1 ENHRY and CDR2 SYGVKD come from the germline V gene. The ends were cut back, 2 bases at V and 4 bases at J, with 11 bases in the middle. DNA of the CDR3: TGTGCCATCAGTGAGGGGGGACTTTTAGAGACCCAGTACTTC. Amino acid sequence: CAISEGGLLETQYF.

Turning to this clonotype: A far larger clone is one base from this, pointing to a likely read error. The CDR3 loop is CASSLDSYTEAFF. In DNA form, the CDR3 reads TGCGCCAGCAGCTTGGACAGTTACACTGAAGCTTTCTTT. This chain connects TRBV5-1 to TRBJ1-1; D gene uncertain. CDR3 length: 13 residues. Germline values: CDR1 SGHRS, CDR2 YFSETQ. Trimming took off 0 bases at V and 3 bases at J, with 6 bases between the two ends.

The rearrangement links TRBV28 to TRBJ1-2, with D uncertain. The CDR3 loop spans 15 amino acids. CDR1 MDHEN and CDR2 SYDVKM come from the germline V gene. Between the trimmed V and J ends, which lost 3 bases and 2 bases, there was a span of 13 bases. The CDR3 protein is CASSFLINPNYGYTF. The CDR3 nucleotides are TGTGCCAGCAGTTTTCTTATCAATCCGAACTATGGCTACACCTTC.

This clonotype has ten or more counts. V is TRBV20-1 and J is TRBJ2-1; a weak D match, TRBD2 (5 bases). The CDR3 runs to 12 residues. CDR1 is DFQATT and CDR2 is SNEGSKA in the germline V gene (reference sequence). Trimming removed 7 bases at V and 6 bases at J, with 13 bases between. The CDR3 reads CSVRTASNEQFF. CDR3 DNA: TGCAGTGTCCGGACTGCCAGCAATGAGCAGTTCTTC.

This clonotype has ten or more counts. The chain combines TRBV9 with TRBJ2-3; a weak D match, TRBD2 (7 bases). Per the germline V gene, CDR1 is SGDLS and CDR2 is YYNGEE. This CDR3 has 16 residues. The V end was cut by 3 bases, the J end by 0 bases, with 14 bases between. The chain's CDR3 is CASSGGGDVSTDTQYF. CDR3 nucleotide sequence: TGTGCCAGCAGCGGAGGGGGGGACGTCAGCACAGATACGCAGTATTTT.

This clonotype was seen many times. The CDR3 spells CSVAVNQQYF. CDR3 DNA: TGCAGCGTAGCAGTGAACCAGCAGTATTTT. The chain recombines TRBV20-1 with TRBJ2-3; D is undetermined. The CDR3 covers 10 residues. From germline, CDR1 is DFQATT and CDR2 SNEGSKA (reference sequence).

Ten or more counts support this clonotype. This rearrangement joins TRBV10-3 to TRBJ2-1; a weak D match, TRBD1 (5 bases). The V gene lost 2 bases and the J gene lost 9 bases, with 14 bases spanning the gap. Germline V gene sequence: CDR1 ENHRY, CDR2 SYGVKD. The CDR3 sequence is 14 residues long. CDR3 in amino acids: CAISEGARRFEQFF. The CDR3 DNA sequence: TGTGCCATCAGTGAGGGGGCCCGCAGGTTTGAGCAGTTCTTC.

This clonotype occurred many times. V and J are TRBV9 and TRBJ2-1, with 8 bases aligning to TRBD2. After removal of 0 bases from V and 6 bases from J, the junction contained 8 bases not matched to a gene. The germline V gene encodes CDR1 SGDLS and CDR2 YYNGEE. The CDR3 sequence is 16 residues long. This CDR3 is CASSVAPQREINEQFF. The CDR3 DNA reads as TGTGCCAGCAGCGTAGCTCCCCAGCGGGAGATCAATGAGCAGTTCTTC.

This clonotype was seen ten or more times. The chain recombines TRBV3-1 with TRBJ1-4; TRBD1 might be the D (6 bases). CDR1 and CDR2 from the germline V gene are LGHDT and YNNKEL (reference sequence). This CDR3 region has 14 residues. The V and J ends lost 2 bases and 5 bases respectively, with 9 bases between them. CDR3 coding DNA: TGTGCCAGCAGCCAAAGGACAGCAAATGAAAAACTGTTTTTT. It codes for CASSQRTANEKLFF.

This sequence joins TRBV20-1 and TRBJ2-7, with D perhaps given as TRBD1 or TRBD2 (5 bases each). The V end lost 3 bases, the J end lost 2 bases, and 14 bases lay between the germline ends. Germline V lookup: CDR1 DFQATT, CDR2 SNEGSKA (reference sequence). The CDR3 spans 14 residues. This CDR3 reads CSARGDRGTYEQYF. The DNA of the CDR3 is TGCAGTGCTAGGGGGGACCGAGGGACCTACGAGCAGTACTTC.

V and J are TRBV5-1 and TRBJ2-7; D may correspond to TRBD1 or TRBD2 (5 bases each). CDR1 is SGHRS and CDR2 is YFSETQ in the germline V gene. The germline V and J ends were trimmed by 4 bases and 1 base, with 12 bases remaining between them. This CDR3 is built from 14 residues. The CDR3 spells CASSQGTTSYEQYF. CDR3 nucleotides: TGCGCCAGCAGCCAAGGGACCACGTCCTACGAGCAGTACTTC.

This clonotype has only a few counts. The V and J genes are TRBV3-1 and TRBJ2-1; D is uncertain. The CDR3 extends over 14 amino acids. V was pared by 1 base and J by 6 bases, with 10 bases between. Germline V CDR1 and CDR2: LGHDT, YNNKEL (reference sequence). CDR3 residues: CASSQGEYANEQFF. The CDR3 nucleotides are TGTGCCAGCAGCCAAGGCGAATACGCCAATGAGCAGTTCTTC.

The chain joins TRBV28 to TRBJ2-7; 8 bases are a match to TRBD2. After removal of 10 bases from V and 2 bases from J, the junction contained 10 bases not matched to a gene. The length of the CDR3 is 14 residues. Germline assignment: CDR1 MDHEN and CDR2 SYDVKM. The CDR3 DNA reads TGTGCCACCATGCTAGCGGGTCCCCCCTACGAGCAGTACTTC. This gives the protein CATMLAGPPYEQYF.

This clonotype turned up a few times. The V call is TRBV7-2, the J call TRBJ2-7; TRBD2 agrees at 8 bases. CDR3 length equals 13 residues. V dropped 4 bases and J dropped 4; count of bases not matched to a gene: 3. Per germline, CDR1 SGHTA and CDR2 FQGNSA. This chain's CDR3 is CASSSRGGYEQYF. CDR3 DNA sequence: TGTGCCAGCAGCTCTCGGGGGGGTTACGAGCAGTACTTC.

This clonotype was recorded many times. This chain uses TRBV5-8 with TRBJ1-5; D not resolved. Per germline, CDR1 SGHTS and CDR2 YDEGEE. The germline V and J ends were trimmed by 0 bases and 0 bases, with 10 bases remaining between them. The CDR3 sequence is 16 residues long. CDR3 coding DNA: TGTGCCAGCAGCTTGGGGACGGGCCTTAGCAATCAGCCCCAGCATTTT. It encodes CASSLGTGLSNQPQHF.

This clonotype appeared once. A much larger clonotype is one base distant, so this may be a read error. The V and J genes are TRBV27 and TRBJ2-2; no firm D call. CDR1 and CDR2 from the germline V gene are MNHEY and SMNVEV (reference sequence). CDR3 size: 17 residues. CDR3 protein: CAISLSSSASNTGELFF. CDR3 DNA sequence: TGTGCCATCAGTTTATCGAGCAGCGCATCGAACACCGGGGAGCTGTTTTTT.

This clonotype was seen ten or more times. V and J are TRBV24-1 and TRBJ2-1; D is perhaps TRBD1 (5 bases). Germline CDR1 is KGHDR and CDR2 is SFDVKD. This CDR3 comprises 16 residues. Deletions cut 4 bases from V and 1 base from J, with 13 bases between. The CDR3, as DNA: TGTGCCACCAGTGACTCCGCGGCAGGGTCCTACAATGAGCAGTTCTTC. It specifies CATSDSAAGSYNEQFF.

This clonotype was found many times. The chain recombines TRBV13 with TRBJ1-4; TRBD1 matches at 8 bases. The germline gives CDR1 PRHDT, CDR2 FYEKMQ (reference sequence). After removal of 5 bases from V and 0 bases from J, the junction contained 5 bases not matched to a gene. The CDR3 loop spans 16 amino acids. The CDR3 loop reads CASSGDRTATNEKLFF. The CDR3 DNA reads TGTGCCAGCAGCGGGGACAGGACAGCAACTAATGAAAAACTGTTTTTT. The variable domain in full, with the rest retrieved from reference TRBV13 and TRBJ1-4, is AAGVIQSPRHLIKEKRETATLKCYPIPRHDTVYWYQQGPGQDPQFLISFYEKMQSDKGSIPDRFSAQQFSDYHSELNMSSLELGDSALYFCASSGDRTATNEKLFFGSGTQLSVL.

This clonotype was picked up many times. The gene calls are TRBV27 and TRBJ2-7, with 9 nucleotides matching TRBD1. Germline CDR1 and CDR2: MNHEY and SMNVEV (reference sequence). This CDR3 region has 16 residues. V lost 3 bases, J lost 4 bases, and 10 bases stayed unmatched. CDR3 nucleotide sequence: TGTGCCAGCAGTTTCTCGGGACAGGGAATGTTGTACGAGCAGTACTTC. It specifies CASSFSGQGMLYEQYF.

The chain has TRBV28 and TRBJ1-4; 10 positions match TRBD1. With 5 bases clipped from V and 8 bases from J, the junction kept 8 bases outside the gene matches. Germline CDR1 and CDR2: MDHEN and SYDVKM. This CDR3 is 15 amino acids long. The CDR3 coding sequence is TGTGCCAGCAGTACGGGACAGGGGACTATCGAAAAACTGTTTTTT. It specifies CASSTGQGTIEKLFF.